The 28 T cell receptor beta chains given below trace back to one sample, sequenced in a study of T cell responses to AZD1222 COVID-19 vaccine (dated by TCRdb to the early 2020s). The receptor library was made with the immunoSEQ multiplex PCR assay. The immuneACCESS repertoire file appears here via TCRdb, limited to in-frame rearrangements. These files lack a portion of the clones; in checked studies, under half of the deficit traces to unresolved V genes, and the cause of the others is not known. In this sample the table shows some 180,000 clones, around 94% of which occur a single time. Together, the top ten hold less than 4% of the sample. Sample time point, as interpreted from the label and publication: about 28 days (+/-7) after the second vaccine dose. Interpreted using the paper, the treatment or condition label stands for: meningococcal conjugate vaccine given as trial control. The specimen was peripheral blood, collected 28 days after the second dose of the MenACWY control vaccine. These TCRs come from an adult who received the MenACWY meningococcal vaccine as a control.

J is TRBJ1-2 and V is TRBV21-1; whether TRBD1, the table's D call, matches the DNA was not checked. TRBV21-1 is a known pseudogene. This CDR3 spans 14 amino acids. The CDR3 sequence: CASSKQTFGYGYTF. The CDR3 DNA reads as TGTGCCAGCAGCAAGCAAACATTTGGCTATGGCTACACCTTC.

The chain recombines TRBV9 with TRBJ2-7; the D gene is possibly TRBD1 (5 bases). CDR3 size: 14 residues. The V end was cut by 0 bases, the J end by 1 base, with 8 bases between. CDR1 and CDR2 from the germline V gene are SGDLS and YYNGEE. CDR3 region: CASSVGGRSYEQYF. For the CDR3, the DNA is TGTGCCAGCAGCGTAGGGGGCCGGTCCTACGAGCAGTACTTC.

The rearrangement uses TRBV3-1 (or the pseudogene TRBV3-2) and TRBJ1-4; weak D call: TRBD1 (5 bases). The CDR3 sequence is 14 residues long. Trimming removed 4 bases at V and 0 bases at J, with 6 bases between. CDR1 and CDR2 from the germline V gene are LGHDT and YNNKEL (reference sequence). CDR3 protein: CASSLGATNEKLFF. As DNA, the CDR3 is TGTGCCAGCAGCCTAGGGGCAACTAATGAAAAACTGTTTTTT.

This clone was recorded once. The V and J genes are TRBV7-4 and TRBJ2-7; D is possibly TRBD2 (5 bases). The CDR3 totals 13 residues. Per the germline V gene, CDR1 is SGHVT and CDR2 is SQSDAQ. Trimming removed 5 bases at V and 3 bases at J, with 11 bases between. CDR3 DNA sequence: TGTGCCAGCAGCGCCGGACTCAGCTACGAGCAGTACTTC. Encoded protein: CASSAGLSYEQYF.

This chain connects TRBV19 to TRBJ2-3, with TRBD1 identical over 10 bases. There are 14 residues in the CDR3. CDR1 is LNHDA and CDR2 is SQIVND in the germline V gene (reference sequence). V lost 5 bases and J lost 3; bases outside the gene matches: 2. CDR3 sequence (DNA): TGTGCCAGTAGTTTGGGACAGGGGACAGATACGCAGTATTTT. Its translation: CASSLGQGTDTQYF.

This clone was seen only a few times. The V call is TRBV11-3, the J call TRBJ2-5; 9 positions match TRBD2. V shed 5 bases, J shed 0 bases, and the junction held 4 bases outside the gene matches. There are 15 residues in the CDR3. CDR1 and CDR2 from the germline V gene are SGHNT and YENEEA. The CDR3 here is CASSRGLAYQETQYF. The DNA for the CDR3 is TGTGCCAGCAGCCGAGGACTAGCGTACCAAGAGACCCAGTACTTC.

This sequence joins TRBV6-4 and TRBJ1-1, with 10 bases lining up with TRBD1. The V segment lost 5 bases and the J segment 4 bases; nucleotides outside the gene matches: 1. In germline, CDR1 is MRHNA, CDR2 SNTAGT. The CDR3 runs to 13 residues. The CDR3 DNA reads TGTGCCAGCAGTCGGACAGGGGGCACTGAAGCTTTCTTT. Its translation is CASSRTGGTEAFF.

This chain joins TRBV6-5 and TRBJ2-3; possibly TRBD1 or TRBD2 for D (5 bases each). V was cut by 2 bases and J by 0 bases, with 12 bases left in between. CDR3 length: 16 residues. Germline CDR1 is MNHEY and CDR2 is SVGAGI. CDR3 sequence: CASSYEWDPSTDTQYF. Written as DNA, the CDR3 is TGTGCCAGCAGTTACGAGTGGGACCCTAGCACAGATACGCAGTATTTT.

This sequence joins TRBV9 and TRBJ2-7; D could derive from TRBD1 or TRBD2 (6 bases each). Trimming removed 0 bases from V and 7 bases from J, with 14 bases in between. The germline CDR1 and CDR2 sequences are SGDLS and YYNGEE. The CDR3 spans 14 residues. Here the CDR3 DNA reads TGTGCCAGCAGCGTAGCCCTCCAGGGGAGGGAGCAGTACTTC. Protein sequence: CASSVALQGREQYF.

J is TRBJ1-4 and V is TRBV19; no clear D. This CDR3 spans 17 amino acids. Germline CDR1 and CDR2: LNHDA and SQIVND (reference sequence). The ends were cut back, 1 base at V and 8 bases at J, with 20 bases in the middle. In nucleotides, the CDR3 is TGTGCCAGTAGTATAGCCCCCCCTACACGGCAAAGGGAAAAACTGTTTTTT. Its translation is CASSIAPPTRQREKLFF.

This chain links TRBV9 with TRBJ2-2; no definite D call. This CDR3 is built from 15 residues. V lost 3 bases and J lost 1, with 10 bases in between. The germline gives CDR1 SGDLS, CDR2 YYNGEE. The CDR3 reads CASSGGPRNTGELFF. CDR3 coding DNA: TGTGCCAGCAGCGGAGGACCCAGGAACACCGGGGAGCTGTTTTTT.

The chain is built from TRBV6-5 and TRBJ1-3; D unresolved. The CDR3 runs 14 residues. Germline CDR1 MNHEY, CDR2 SVGAGI. Trimming stripped 5 bases from V and 0 bases from J, with 8 bases between. The CDR3 is CASSIGSSGNTIYF. The CDR3 DNA sequence: TGTGCCAGCAGTATTGGGAGCTCTGGAAACACCATATATTTT.

The chain combines TRBV2 with TRBJ2-1, with 8 bases identical to TRBD2. Losses at the gene ends were 1 base for V and 5 bases for J; bases not matched to a gene: 4. Germline V gene sequence: CDR1 SNHLY, CDR2 FYNNEI. This CDR3 region has 15 residues. The CDR3 loop is CASSEGAGGHNEQFF. The CDR3 coding sequence is TGTGCCAGCAGTGAAGGGGCGGGAGGACACAATGAGCAGTTCTTC.

The chain employs TRBV10-3 and TRBJ2-1; a weak D match, TRBD1 (5 bases). The germline gives CDR1 ENHRY, CDR2 SYGVKD. V lost 0 bases and J lost 7, with 16 bases in between. The CDR3 runs 16 residues. CDR3 amino acids: CAISESPAQGWNEQFF. The CDR3 coding sequence is TGTGCCATCAGTGAGTCTCCAGCGCAGGGATGGAATGAGCAGTTCTTC.

The rearrangement uses TRBV5-1 and TRBJ1-1; D is unclear. Germline V gene data show CDR1 as SGHRS and CDR2 as YFSETQ. V was pared by 0 bases and J by 1 base, with 7 bases between. This CDR3 has 14 amino acids. Written as DNA, the CDR3 is TGCGCCAGCAGCTTGGAACCGGGGAACACTGAAGCTTTCTTT. Translating gives CASSLEPGNTEAFF.

The chain uses TRBV24-1 and TRBJ1-2; 7 bases are a match to TRBD1. This CDR3 has 13 residues. Unmatched junction bases numbered 8, after V lost 9 bases and J lost 5 bases. Germline V gene sequence: CDR1 KGHDR, CDR2 SFDVKD. The CDR3 reads CATSRDSLYGYTF. CDR3 nucleotides: TGTGCCACCTCGCGGGACAGTCTTTATGGCTACACCTTC.

V gene TRBV19 combines with J gene TRBJ2-7; tentative D call: TRBD1 (6 bases). The length of the CDR3 is 13 residues. The V end lost 4 bases, the J end lost 5 bases, and 12 bases lay between the germline ends. Looked up from germline, CDR1 is LNHDA and CDR2 is SQIVND (reference sequence). CDR3 coding DNA: TGTGCCAGTAGTAGAGACAGGTACGACGAGCAGTACTTC. Translating gives CASSRDRYDEQYF.

This rearrangement joins TRBV19 to TRBJ2-1; no clear D gene. V gave up 6 bases and J gave up 5 bases, with 14 bases separating them. The CDR3 contains 14 residues. Germline CDR1 LNHDA, CDR2 SQIVND (reference sequence). In DNA form, the CDR3 reads TGTGCCAGTAGCAGGCGGAGTGTCGACAATGAGCAGTTCTTC. This gives the protein CASSRRSVDNEQFF.

This sequence joins TRBV30 and TRBJ1-2; 11 nucleotides match TRBD1. Germline CDR1 is GTSNPN and CDR2 is SVGIG (reference sequence). With 2 bases clipped from V and 2 bases from J, the junction kept 4 bases outside the gene matches. The CDR3 spans 15 residues. The CDR3 sequence: CAWSLRTGGNYGYTF. The CDR3 nucleotides are TGTGCCTGGAGTCTCCGGACAGGGGGCAACTATGGCTACACCTTC.

This chain links TRBV20-1 with TRBJ1-3; the D is unclear. CDR1 is DFQATT, CDR2 SNEGSKA, per germline (reference sequence). The V end was cut by 3 bases, the J end by 2 bases, with 14 bases between. The CDR3 has 15 residues. CDR3 sequence reads: CSASIVWGAGNTIYF. Here the CDR3 DNA reads TGCAGTGCTAGTATTGTTTGGGGTGCTGGAAACACCATATATTTT.

This clone was observed once. The chain carries TRBV6-1 and TRBJ1-2; the D gene is possibly TRBD1 (6 bases). V was clipped by 3 bases and J by 0 bases, with 11 bases between them. The length of the CDR3 is 15 residues. Germline V lookup: CDR1 MNHNS, CDR2 SASEGT. The CDR3 is CASSDRNRANYGYTF. CDR3 DNA: TGTGCCAGCAGTGACCGAAACAGGGCTAACTATGGCTACACCTTC.

J is TRBJ2-1 and V is TRBV18, with 10 positions matching TRBD1. Per germline, CDR1 KGHSH and CDR2 LQKENI. This CDR3 has 15 residues. With 3 bases clipped from V and 4 bases from J, the junction kept 3 bases outside the gene matches. Here the CDR3 reads CASSPRDRGYNEQFF. The CDR3 DNA follows: TGTGCCAGCTCACCCCGGGACAGGGGTTACAATGAGCAGTTCTTC. The full variable domain, with the rest looked up from reference TRBV18 and TRBJ2-1, is NAGVMQNPRHLVRRRGQEARLRCSPMKGHSHVYWYRQLPEEGLKFMVYLQKENIIDESGMPKERFSAEFPKEGPSILRIQQVVRGDSAAYFCASSPRDRGYNEQFFGPGTRLTVL.

The rearrangement uses TRBV10-3 and TRBJ2-7; D is unresolved. CDR1 ENHRY and CDR2 SYGVKD come from the germline V gene. This CDR3 is built from 14 residues. The V end was cut by 0 bases, the J end by 0 bases, with 6 bases between. The CDR3 here is CAISESGGSYEQYF. CDR3 DNA: TGTGCCATCAGTGAGTCGGGCGGCTCCTACGAGCAGTACTTC.

The chain recombines TRBV7-2 with TRBJ1-3; no firm D call. The CDR3 extends over 17 amino acids. V dropped 2 bases and J dropped 0 bases, with 14 bases sitting between them. Germline assignment: CDR1 SGHTA and CDR2 FQGNSA. Here the CDR3 DNA reads TGTGCCAGCAGCTTACCCGGCAGGATCCTCTCTGGAAACACCATATATTTT. This codes for CASSLPGRILSGNTIYF. Full variable domain (missing parts from reference TRBV7-2 and TRBJ1-3): GAGVSQSPSNKVTEKGKDVELRCDPISGHTALYWYRQSLGQGLEFLIYFQGNSAPDKSGLPSDRFSAERTGGSVSTLTIQRTQQEDSAVYLCASSLPGRILSGNTIYFGEGSWLTVV.

Remarks on this clone: This sample also contains other DNA sequences that code for the same CDR3. V gene TRBV6-5 combines with J gene TRBJ1-2; TRBD1 might be the D (6 bases). Deletions cut 6 bases from V and 8 bases from J, with 10 bases between. The CDR3 is 11 residues long. Germline V lookup: CDR1 MNHEY, CDR2 SVGAGI. Here the CDR3 reads CASRTGYGYTF. The CDR3 bases are TGTGCCAGCAGAACAGGGTACGGCTACACCTTC.

The chain employs TRBV27 and TRBJ2-2; D remains ambiguous. This CDR3 region has 11 residues. Deletions cut 4 bases from V and 9 bases from J, with 6 bases between. Germline loops: CDR1 MNHEY, CDR2 SMNVEV (reference sequence). The CDR3 DNA is TGTGCCAGCAGTTCCTACCGGGAGCTGTTTTTT. Translated: CASSSYRELFF.

The chain joins TRBV6-1 to TRBJ1-6, with D hard to call. Germline V CDR1 and CDR2: MNHNS, SASEGT. V shed 3 bases and J shed 6 bases, with 12 bases lying between them. This CDR3 has 15 residues. The chain's CDR3 is CASSDRQGPNSPLHF. The DNA for the CDR3 is TGTGCCAGCAGTGATCGCCAAGGCCCTAATTCACCCCTCCACTTT.

The chain links TRBV6-6 to TRBJ2-7, with unresolved D. The V end was cut by 5 bases, the J end by 4 bases, with 9 bases between. The V gene's germline CDR1 is MNHNY and CDR2 SVGAGI (reference sequence). This CDR3 has 12 amino acids. The CDR3 region has the DNA TGTGCCAGCAGTCATAGGACGTACGAGCAGTACTTC. It specifies CASSHRTYEQYF.